This T cell receptor beta chain is drawn from a study of CD4+ T cells in melanoma. This table comes from immunoSEQ multiplex PCR, and its TCRdb copy is limited to in-frame clones, with some not included. The data hold some 6,000 clones, with less than 70% observed a single time. The CDR3 runs to 12 residues. Germline V gives CDR1 SGHAT, CDR2 FQNNGV. V lost 0 bases and J lost 3, with 3 bases in between. Study findings and constraints: In melanoma, neoantigen-specific CD4+ T cells reportedly differed in differentiation state. CD8+ T cell, macrophage and B cell function reportedly correlated with neoantigen-specific CD4+ T cells.

This clone has a single count. The antigen is not known. The sequenced sample consisted of cells from a culture (not recorded whether cultured in vitro). The chain carries TRBV11-2 and TRBJ2-7; the D is unclear. The origin of this receptor is a human donor with melanoma. CDR3 nucleotides: TGTGCCAGCAGCTTAGACAGCTACGAGCAGTACTTC. It translates to CASSLDSYEQYF. Combining the CDR3 with reference TRBV11-2 and TRBJ2-7 gives the whole variable domain EAGVAQSPRYKIIEKRQSVAFWCNPISGHATLYWYQQILGQGPKLLIQFQNNGVVDDSQLPKDRFSAERLKGVDSTLKIQPAKLEDSAVYLCASSLDSYEQYFGPGTRLTVT.